This T cell receptor (beta chain) was found in a study of blood T cell repertoires in COVID-19. Study at large: Sites across the United States, Italy and Spain contributed samples from acute and convalescent COVID-19. Sources were T cells, B-cell-depleted T cells, or PBMCs; the material itself was cDNA or gDNA.

Germline CDR1 and CDR2: SGHTS and YDEGEE. V was pared by 0 bases and J by 3 bases, with 15 bases of the junction left unmatched. CDR3 length: 20 residues. Study processing details: By means of reference gene primer amplification, nucleated cell counts were estimated. Profiled with immunoSEQ multiplex PCR; TCRdb holds only in-frame clones, not every one. V and J calls and clone size are those listed in that table; D and trimming were worked out from the DNA. The sample includes some 110,000 clones, more than 75% of them seen just once. Sequencing was done on a sample of peripheral blood. This clonotype originated in a man in his 70s with acute or convalescent COVID-19. The rearrangement joins TRBV5-8 to TRBJ2-1, with TRBD2 matching 10 bases. CDR3 nucleotide sequence: TGTGCCAGCAGCTTGGCCAAGCGGGGGGGATCTACAATCTTCTACAATGAGCAGTTCTTC. This gives the protein CASSLAKRGGSTIFYNEQFF.